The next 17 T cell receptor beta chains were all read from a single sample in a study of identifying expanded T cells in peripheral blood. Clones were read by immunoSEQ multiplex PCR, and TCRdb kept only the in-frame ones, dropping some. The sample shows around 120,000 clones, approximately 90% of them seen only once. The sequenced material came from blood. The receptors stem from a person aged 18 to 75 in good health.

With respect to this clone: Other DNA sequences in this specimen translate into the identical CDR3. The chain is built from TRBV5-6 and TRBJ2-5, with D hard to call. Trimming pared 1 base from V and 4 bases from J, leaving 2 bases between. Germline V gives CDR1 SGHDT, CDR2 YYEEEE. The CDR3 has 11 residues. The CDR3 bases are TGTGCCAGCAGCTTGAGAGAGACCCAGTACTTC. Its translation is CASSLRETQYF. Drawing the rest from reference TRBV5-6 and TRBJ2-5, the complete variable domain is DAGVTQSPTHLIKTRGQQVTLRCSPKSGHDTVSWYQQALGQGPQFIFQYYEEEERQRGNFPDRFSGHQFPNYSSELNVNALLLGDSALYLCASSLRETQYFGPGTRLLVL.

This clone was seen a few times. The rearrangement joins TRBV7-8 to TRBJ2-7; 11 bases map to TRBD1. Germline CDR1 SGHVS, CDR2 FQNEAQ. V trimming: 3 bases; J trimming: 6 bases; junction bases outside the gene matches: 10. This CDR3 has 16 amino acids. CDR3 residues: CASSLMGIGTGGEQYF. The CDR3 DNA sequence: TGTGCCAGCAGCTTGATGGGAATCGGGACAGGGGGCGAGCAGTACTTC.

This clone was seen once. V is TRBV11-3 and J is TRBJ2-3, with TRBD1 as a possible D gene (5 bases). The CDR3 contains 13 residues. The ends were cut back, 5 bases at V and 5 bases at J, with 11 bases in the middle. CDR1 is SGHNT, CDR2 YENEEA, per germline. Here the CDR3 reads CASSPKGLDTQYF. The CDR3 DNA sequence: TGTGCCAGCAGCCCCAAGGGGTTAGATACGCAGTATTTT.

In DNA, the CDR3 is TGTGCCACCAGCAGAGATAGCGGGGGGGCAGATACGCAGTATTTT. This gives the protein CATSRDSGGADTQYF. The J gene is TRBJ2-3, the V gene TRBV15; 11 nucleotides match TRBD2. The CDR3 runs to 15 residues. Unmatched junction bases numbered 0, after V lost 0 bases and J lost 4 bases. CDR1 and CDR2 from the germline V gene are LNHNV and YYDKDF (reference sequence).

This CDR3 is CASSYSSLSTDTQYF. CDR3 DNA sequence: TGTGCCAGCAGTTACTCGTCCTTAAGCACAGATACGCAGTATTTT. The chain is built from TRBV6-5 and TRBJ2-3, with D uncertain. V was pared by 0 bases and J by 0 bases, with 7 bases between. Germline V gives CDR1 MNHEY, CDR2 SVGAGI. The CDR3 is 15 amino acids.

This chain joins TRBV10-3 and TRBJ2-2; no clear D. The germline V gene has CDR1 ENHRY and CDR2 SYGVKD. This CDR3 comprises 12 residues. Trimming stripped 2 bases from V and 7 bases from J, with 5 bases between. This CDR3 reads CAISEVVGELFF. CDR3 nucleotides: TGTGCCATCAGTGAGGTCGTCGGGGAGCTGTTTTTT.

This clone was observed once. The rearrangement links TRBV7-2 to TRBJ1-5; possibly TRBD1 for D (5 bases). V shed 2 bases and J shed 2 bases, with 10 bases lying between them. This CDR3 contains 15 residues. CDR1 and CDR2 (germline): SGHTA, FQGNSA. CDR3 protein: CASSLQGGGNQPQHF. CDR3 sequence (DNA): TGTGCCAGCAGCTTACAGGGTGGAGGCAATCAGCCCCAGCATTTT.

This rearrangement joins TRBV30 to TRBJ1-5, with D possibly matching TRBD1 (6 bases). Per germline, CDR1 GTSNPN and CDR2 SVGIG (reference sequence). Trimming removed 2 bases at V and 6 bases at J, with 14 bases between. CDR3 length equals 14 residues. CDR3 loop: CAWSYTQGSQPQHF. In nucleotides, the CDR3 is TGTGCCTGGAGTTATACACAGGGTTCTCAGCCCCAGCATTTT. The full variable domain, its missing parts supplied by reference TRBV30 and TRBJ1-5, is SQTIHQWPATLVQPVGSPLSLECTVEGTSNPNLYWYRQAAGRGLQLLFYSVGIGQISSEVPQNLSASRPQDRQFILSSKKLLLSDSGFYLCAWSYTQGSQPQHFGDGTRLSIL.

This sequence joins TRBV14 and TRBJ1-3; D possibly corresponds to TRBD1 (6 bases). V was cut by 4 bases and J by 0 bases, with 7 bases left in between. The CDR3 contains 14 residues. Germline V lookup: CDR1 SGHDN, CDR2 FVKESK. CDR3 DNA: TGTGCCAGCAGCCCGGGACACTCTGGAAACACCATATATTTT. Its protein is CASSPGHSGNTIYF.

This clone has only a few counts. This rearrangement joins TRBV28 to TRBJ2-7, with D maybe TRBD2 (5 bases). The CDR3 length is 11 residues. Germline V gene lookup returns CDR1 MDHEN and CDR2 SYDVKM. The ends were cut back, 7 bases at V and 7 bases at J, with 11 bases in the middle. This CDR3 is CASTHRTEQYF. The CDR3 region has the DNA TGTGCCAGCACCCATCGGACTGAGCAGTACTTC.

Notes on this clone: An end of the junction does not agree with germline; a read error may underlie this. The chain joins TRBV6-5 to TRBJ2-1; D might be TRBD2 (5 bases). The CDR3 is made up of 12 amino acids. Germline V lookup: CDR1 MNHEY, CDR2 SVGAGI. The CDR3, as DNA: TGTGCCAGCAGCCATCACGGGGAATCCACGGTCTTC. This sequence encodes CASSHHGESTVF.

The CDR3 sequence is CASSLRAGDGEAFF. The CDR3 nucleotides read TGTGCCAGCAGCTTACGTGCGGGGGACGGTGAAGCTTTCTTT. The rearrangement uses TRBV7-6 and TRBJ1-1; TRBD1 is a possible D gene (5 bases). The CDR3 has 14 residues. V shed 2 bases and J shed 7 bases, with 14 bases lying between them. CDR1 is SGHVS, CDR2 FNYEAQ, per germline.

For the CDR3, the DNA is TGTGCTAGTAGCTTACTAGCGGGGGGGGCAGATACGCAGTATTTT. Protein product: CASSLLAGGADTQYF. This chain connects TRBV12-5 to TRBJ2-3; 13 positions match TRBD2. V was clipped by 8 bases and J by 4 bases; unmatched bases: 6. Per the germline V gene, CDR1 is LGHNT and CDR2 is FRNRAP. The CDR3 covers 15 residues.

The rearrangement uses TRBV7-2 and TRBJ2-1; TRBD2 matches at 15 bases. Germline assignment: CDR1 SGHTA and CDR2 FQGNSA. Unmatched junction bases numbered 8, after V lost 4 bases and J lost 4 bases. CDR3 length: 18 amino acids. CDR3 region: CASSSTGTSGGHYNEQFF. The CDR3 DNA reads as TGTGCCAGCAGCTCGACGGGGACTAGCGGGGGGCATTACAATGAGCAGTTCTTC.

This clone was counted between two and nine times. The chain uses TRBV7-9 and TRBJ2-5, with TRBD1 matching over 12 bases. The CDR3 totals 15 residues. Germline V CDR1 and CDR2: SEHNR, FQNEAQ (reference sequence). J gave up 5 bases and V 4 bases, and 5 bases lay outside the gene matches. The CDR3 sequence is CASSWGTGGYETQYF. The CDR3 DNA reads TGTGCCAGCAGCTGGGGGACAGGGGGCTACGAGACCCAGTACTTC.

CDR3 bases: TGTGCCTGGACACACGGATCCTGGCATCCTACCTACGAGCAGTACTTC. It codes for CAWTHGSWHPTYEQYF. The V and J genes are TRBV30 and TRBJ2-7; D gene ambiguous. V was shortened by 4 bases and J by 2 bases, with 21 bases between the two germline ends. This CDR3 contains 16 residues. The V gene's germline CDR1 is GTSNPN and CDR2 SVGIG (reference sequence).

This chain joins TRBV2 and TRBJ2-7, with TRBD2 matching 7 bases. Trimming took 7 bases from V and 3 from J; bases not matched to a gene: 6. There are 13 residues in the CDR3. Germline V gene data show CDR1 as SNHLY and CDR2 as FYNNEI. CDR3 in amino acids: CASTAGVLYEQYF. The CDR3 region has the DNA TGTGCCAGCACGGCGGGGGTACTCTACGAGCAGTACTTC.